A single sample gave rise to the 20 T cell receptor beta chains below, sequenced in a study of T-cell memory formation after mild COVID-19. One entry per CDR3 protein, called by TCRdb with MiXCR from the 5' RACE reads. The sample shows roughly 350,000 distinct CDR3 sequences, about 13% of them seen only once. The sequenced sample was PBMCs or a T cell subset sorted from them (not recorded which). The receptor source for this set is a man aged 18 to 29 who had mild COVID-19 (a few samples of this study predate the infection). Cell type and time point are not known.

This clonotype occurred a few times. The chain uses TRBV5-5 and TRBJ2-5; tentatively, D is TRBD2 (5 bases). Germline loops: CDR1 SGHKS, CDR2 YYEKEE (reference sequence). With 0 bases removed from V and 5 bases from J, the gap between germline ends came to 14 bases. The CDR3 totals 15 residues. CDR3 in amino acids: CASSLGATSGETQYF. For the CDR3, the DNA is TGTGCCAGCAGCTTGGGAGCTACATCGGGGGAGACCCAGTACTTC. The variable domain in full, with the rest retrieved from reference TRBV5-5 and TRBJ2-5, is DAGVTQSPTHLIKTRGQQVTLRCSPISGHKSVSWYQQVLGQGPQFIFQYYEKEERGRGNFPDRFSARQFPNYSSELNVNALLLGDSALYLCASSLGATSGETQYFGPGTRLLVL.

This clonotype was seen many times. The rearrangement joins TRBV5-1 to TRBJ2-3; possible D gene TRBD2, 6 bases. V lost 4 bases and J 6 bases, leaving 18 bases between the germline ends. Germline-derived CDR1 and CDR2 are SGHRS and YFSETQ. The CDR3 covers 15 residues. CDR3 residues: CASSIGLTRGDTQYF. The CDR3 region has the DNA TGCGCCAGCAGCATTGGTCTGACCCGGGGGGATACGCAGTATTTT.

This clonotype was counted a few times. The rearrangement joins TRBV12-3 or TRBV12-4 to TRBJ1-5; the D is unclear. The CDR3 runs to 14 residues. V lost 7 bases and J 0 bases, leaving 10 bases between the germline ends. CDR3 region: CASTRTNSNQPQHF. CDR3 sequence (DNA): TGTGCCAGCACCCGGACTAATAGCAATCAGCCCCAGCATTTT.

The V and J genes are TRBV24-1 and TRBJ2-3, with 9 bases lining up with TRBD1. Germline CDR1 and CDR2: KGHDR and SFDVKD. V lost 7 bases to trimming and J lost 3 bases; unmatched junction nucleotides: 7. The CDR3 has 15 residues. The CDR3 here is CATSPGQGRTDTQYF. CDR3 sequence (DNA): TGTGCCACCAGCCCAGGACAGGGGAGAACAGATACGCAGTATTTT.

This clonotype has just a few counts. V gene TRBV4-1 combines with J gene TRBJ2-3; 7 positions agree with TRBD1. CDR1 and CDR2 from the germline V gene are MGHRA and YSYEKL. V shed 3 bases and J 2 bases; nucleotides not matched to a gene: 11. CDR3 length: 17 amino acids. The CDR3 reads CASSHLDRHLPTDTQYF. The CDR3 nucleotides read TGCGCCAGCAGCCATTTGGACAGGCATCTCCCCACAGATACGCAGTATTTT.

The rearrangement joins TRBV10-3 to TRBJ2-7; no definite D call. CDR1 is ENHRY and CDR2 is SYGVKD in the germline V gene. The CDR3 extends over 12 amino acids. The germline V and J ends were trimmed by 5 bases and 2 bases, with 7 bases remaining between them. The CDR3 spells CAISSTAYEQYF. The CDR3 DNA reads as TGTGCCATCAGTTCCACCGCCTACGAGCAGTACTTC.

Many counts were recorded for this clonotype. The V gene is TRBV28, the J gene TRBJ2-5; unclear D gene. The germline V gene encodes CDR1 MDHEN and CDR2 SYDVKM. V was pared by 4 bases and J by 4 bases, with 1 base between. The CDR3 spans 10 residues. DNA for the CDR3: TGTGCCAGCAGTTCAGAGACCCAGTACTTC. Its translation: CASSSETQYF.

In its sample, this clonotype was seen a few times. The chain combines TRBV9 with TRBJ2-3, with TRBD2 matching 15 bases. V was clipped by 2 bases and J by 9 bases; unmatched bases: 10. CDR3 length: 17 amino acids. From germline, CDR1 is SGDLS and CDR2 YYNGEE. The CDR3 coding sequence is TGTGCCAGCAGCGTGTGGACTAGCGGGGGGGTTTTAGGCACGCAGTATTTT. Amino acid sequence: CASSVWTSGGVLGTQYF.

J is TRBJ2-1 and V is TRBV11-2, with 7 bases identical to TRBD1. The germline V gene has CDR1 SGHAT and CDR2 FQNNGV. V dropped 2 bases and J dropped 7; count of bases not matched to a gene: 8. This CDR3 contains 15 residues. CDR3 sequence reads: CASSLWIVQGNEQFF. CDR3 coding DNA: TGTGCCAGCAGCTTATGGATCGTACAGGGGAATGAGCAGTTCTTC.

The rearrangement joins TRBV2 to TRBJ2-7, with D unclear. The CDR3 covers 15 residues. Germline CDR1 and CDR2: SNHLY and FYNNEI. V lost 5 bases, J lost 3 bases, and 17 bases lay in between. The CDR3 is CASSHPVSVDYEQYV. The CDR3 coding sequence is TGTGCCAGCAGTCACCCAGTATCCGTCGACTACGAGCAGTACGTC.

This clonotype was detected a few times. The gene calls are TRBV20-1 and TRBJ1-2; possibly TRBD1 for D (6 bases). There are 12 residues in the CDR3. Germline values: CDR1 DFQATT, CDR2 SNEGSKA (reference sequence). V shed 3 bases and J shed 6 bases, with 11 bases lying between them. CDR3 DNA: TGCAGTGCTAGGCGGCAGGGGAATGGCTACACCTTC. Translation gives CSARRQGNGYTF.

This clonotype turned up a few times. V gene TRBV3-1 combines with J gene TRBJ2-1; 10 bases are shared with TRBD2. After removal of 4 bases from V and 7 bases from J, the junction contained 13 bases not matched to a gene. This CDR3 is built from 17 residues. Germline values: CDR1 LGHDT, CDR2 YNNKEL (reference sequence). In nucleotides, the CDR3 is TGTGCCAGCAGCCCCCCCCGTACTAGCGGGGCTACGAATGAGCAGTTCTTC. Protein product: CASSPPRTSGATNEQFF.

The gene calls are TRBV6-1 and TRBJ1-2, with 8 bases matching TRBD1. The germline gives CDR1 MNHNS, CDR2 SASEGT. V shed 4 bases, J shed 4 bases, and the junction held 8 bases outside the gene matches. The CDR3 is made up of 15 amino acids. The CDR3 DNA sequence: TGTGCCAGCAGTGGACGGACAGGGCAGAGCTATGGCTACACCTTC. Translated, it gives CASSGRTGQSYGYTF.

This clonotype has only a few counts. V usage is TRBV3-1 and J usage is TRBJ2-5; 15 bases align to TRBD2. Germline-derived CDR1 and CDR2 are LGHDT and YNNKEL (reference sequence). With 5 bases clipped from V and 2 bases from J, the junction kept 9 bases outside the gene matches. CDR3 size: 18 residues. CDR3 loop: CASSKGLAGGLTQETQYF. The CDR3 DNA reads as TGTGCCAGCAGCAAGGGACTAGCGGGGGGATTGACACAAGAGACCCAGTACTTC.

In this sample, this clonotype turned up a few times. The chain joins TRBV10-3 to TRBJ2-7; D could derive from TRBD1 or TRBD2 (5 bases each). CDR1 is ENHRY, CDR2 SYGVKD, per germline. The germline V and J ends were trimmed by 3 bases and 2 bases, with 11 bases remaining between them. CDR3 length equals 14 residues. The CDR3 loop reads CAISDSGGTYEQYV. DNA of the CDR3: TGTGCCATCAGTGACTCTGGGGGAACCTACGAGCAGTACGTC.

This chain connects TRBV20-1 to TRBJ2-2, with 9 bases fitting TRBD2. The germline V gene has CDR1 DFQATT and CDR2 SNEGSKA (reference sequence). The CDR3 has 16 residues. Trimming took 6 bases from V and 5 from J; bases not matched to a gene: 13. This chain's CDR3 is CSAVPDSSGGTGELFF. CDR3 in DNA: TGCAGTGCAGTCCCTGATTCCAGCGGGGGGACCGGGGAGCTGTTTTTT.

This sequence joins TRBV5-1 and TRBJ2-2, with a possible D match to TRBD1 (5 bases). V was pared by 4 bases and J by 4 bases, with 11 bases between. CDR3 length: 14 amino acids. Germline-derived CDR1 and CDR2 are SGHRS and YFSETQ. CDR3 in DNA: TGCGCCAGCAGCCAGCAGGGCGGCACCGGGGAGCTGTTTTTT. Amino acids: CASSQQGGTGELFF.

This clonotype was counted only a few times. This chain connects TRBV28 to TRBJ2-2; 9 bases match TRBD1. CDR1 is MDHEN and CDR2 is SYDVKM in the germline V gene. The CDR3 length is 16 residues. Unmatched junction bases numbered 11, after V lost 4 bases and J lost 8 bases. The DNA of the CDR3 is TGTGCCAGCAGTTCCCCCAACGACAGGGGGAGAGGGGAGCTGTTTTTT. Its translation is CASSSPNDRGRGELFF.

The CDR3 spells CASSQDWARITSGSTDTQYF. CDR3 sequence (DNA): TGCGCCAGCAGCCAAGATTGGGCCCGGATTACTAGCGGAAGCACAGATACGCAGTATTTT. The gene calls are TRBV4-3 and TRBJ2-3; TRBD2 matches 8 bases. The germline CDR1 and CDR2 sequences are LGHNA and YSLEER. The junction had 14 bases not matched to a gene; V was cut back by 0 bases and J by 0 bases. This CDR3 spans 20 amino acids.

This rearrangement joins TRBV6-2 or TRBV6-3 to TRBJ2-1; 9 positions agree with TRBD1. Looked up from germline, CDR1 is MNHEY and CDR2 is SVGEGT. V shed 6 bases, J shed 9 bases, and the junction held 9 bases outside the gene matches. The CDR3 is 14 residues long. CDR3 nucleotide sequence: TGTGCCAGCAGCCACGGGACAGGGTTGAGTGAGCAGTTCTTC. It yields the protein CASSHGTGLSEQFF.